A single sample is the source of the 13 T cell receptor beta chains below, sequenced in a study of cytomegalovirus exposure and HLA in healthy donors. Sequenced by immunoSEQ multiplex PCR; TCRdb stores in-frame clones only, minus some. The sample carries roughly 200,000 clones, 86% recorded once. The material sequenced was PBMCs. These receptors were obtained from a man aged 30-40 years in good health and CMV-seropositive.

The genes are TRBV7-3 and TRBJ2-3; 7 bases map to TRBD2. The CDR3 has 17 amino acids. CDR1 is SGHTA and CDR2 is FQGTGA in the germline V gene. The V gene end was trimmed by 1 base and the J gene end by 8 bases; junction bases not matched to a gene: 15. The CDR3 coding sequence is TGTGCCAGCAGCTTAAGAGCGGGACGATTAGGGTTTGGTACGCAGTATTTT. Translated, it gives CASSLRAGRLGFGTQYF.

The chain links TRBV6-5 to TRBJ1-5, with D possibly TRBD1 on 5 matching bases. The CDR3 length is 15 residues. The V and J ends lost 5 bases and 0 bases respectively, with 11 bases between them. CDR1 and CDR2 from the germline V gene are MNHEY and SVGAGI. CDR3 nucleotides: TGTGCCAGCAGTCGAGACAGTTATAGCAATCAGCCCCAGCATTTT. It is translated as CASSRDSYSNQPQHF.

V usage is TRBV5-4 and J usage is TRBJ2-1; 8 bases line up with TRBD2. V lost 5 bases, J lost 4 bases, and 11 bases stayed unmatched. Germline V gene data show CDR1 as SGHNT and CDR2 as YYREEE (reference sequence). This CDR3 region has 16 residues. The DNA for the CDR3 is TGTGCCAGCAGTACCGGGACTAGTGGCCTTTACAATGAGCAGTTCTTC. Protein sequence: CASSTGTSGLYNEQFF.

As concerns this clone: Other DNA sequences in this specimen translate into the identical CDR3. This chain's CDR3 is CASSLISTGELFF. Written as DNA, the CDR3 is TGTGCCAGCAGCTTGATCAGTACCGGGGAGCTGTTTTTT. The chain employs TRBV11-3 and TRBJ2-2; D gene uncertain. The CDR3 has 13 amino acids. CDR1 is SGHNT, CDR2 YENEEA, per germline. V was pared by 3 bases and J by 5 bases, with 7 bases between. The complete variable domain, with remaining parts taken from reference TRBV11-3 and TRBJ2-2, reads EAGVVQSPRYKIIEKKQPVAFWCNPISGHNTLYWYLQNLGQGPELLIRYENEEAVDDSQLPKDRFSAERLKGVDSTLKIQPAELGDSAVYLCASSLISTGELFFGEGSRLTVL.

In regard to this clone: A read error may produce the germline difference seen at one junction end. This rearrangement joins TRBV7-7 to TRBJ2-7, with a possible D match to TRBD2 (6 bases). The CDR3 contains 14 residues. The germline CDR1 and CDR2 sequences are SSHAT and FNYEAQ (reference sequence). The DNA of the CDR3 is TGTGCTAGCAGCCCCGGGAGAGGGCACTACGAGCAGTACTTC. It codes for CASSPGRGHYEQYF. Drawing the rest from reference TRBV7-7 and TRBJ2-7, the complete variable domain is GAGVSQSPRYKVTKRGQDVTLRCDPISSHATLYWYQQALGQGPEFLTYFNYEAQPDKSGLPSDRFSAERPEGSISTLTIQRTEQRDSAMYRCASSPGRGHYEQYFGPGTRLTVT.

J is TRBJ2-1 and V is TRBV29-1, with 8 bases matching TRBD2. The germline CDR1 and CDR2 sequences are SQVTM and ANQGSEA. CDR3 size: 14 residues. V shed 6 bases and J 2 bases; nucleotides not matched to a gene: 6. The CDR3 bases are TGCAGCGTCCCACGTAGCGGGACCTACAATGAGCAGTTCTTC. This gives the protein CSVPRSGTYNEQFF.

V and J are TRBV7-8 and TRBJ2-7, with 7 bases lining up with TRBD2. CDR1 is SGHVS and CDR2 is FQNEAQ in the germline V gene. The CDR3 has 15 amino acids. Losses at the gene ends were 3 bases for V and 4 bases for J; bases not matched to a gene: 9. This CDR3 is CASSLRGRGFYEQYF. CDR3 nucleotides: TGTGCCAGCAGCTTGCGAGGGCGGGGGTTTTACGAGCAGTACTTC.

This sequence joins TRBV7-9 and TRBJ1-5; tentatively, D is TRBD1 (5 bases). This CDR3 contains 15 residues. With 4 bases removed from V and 4 bases from J, the gap between germline ends came to 14 bases. The germline CDR1 and CDR2 sequences are SEHNR and FQNEAQ (reference sequence). The CDR3 bases are TGTGCCAGCAGCTCTCCCGGGACCGAGAATCAGCCCCAGCATTTT. It codes for CASSSPGTENQPQHF.

Concerning this clone itself: An end of the junction differs from the germline gene, which may be a read error. The CDR3 DNA follows: TGTGCTAGCAGCTTAGGACAAAACAATGAGCAGTTCTTC. Encoded protein: CASSLGQNNEQFF. This chain connects TRBV7-7 to TRBJ2-1; D is possibly TRBD1 (5 bases). CDR1 is SSHAT and CDR2 is FNYEAQ in the germline V gene (reference sequence). This CDR3 has 13 residues.

V and J are TRBV19 and TRBJ1-4, with a weak D call TRBD1 (5 bases). This CDR3 has 16 amino acids. Trimming removed 4 bases at V and 2 bases at J, with 14 bases between. Germline CDR1 LNHDA, CDR2 SQIVND (reference sequence). The DNA of the CDR3 is TGTGCCAGTAGTAAATCCGGGGGACGGACTAATGAAAAACTGTTTTTT. Translating it yields CASSKSGGRTNEKLFF.

In this sample, this clone turned up a few times. V is TRBV23-1 and J is TRBJ2-7, with D unclear. TRBV23-1 is placed among ORFs of uncertain function. V was trimmed by 6 bases and J by 6 bases, leaving 6 bases between them. This CDR3 is built from 10 residues. The CDR3 nucleotides are TGCGCCAGCAGCCACCTCGAGCAGTACTTC. Its translation is CASSHLEQYF.

This chain uses TRBV30 with TRBJ2-7, with unresolved D. The CDR3 spans 12 residues. V shed 3 bases and J shed 6 bases, with 12 bases lying between them. Germline CDR1 and CDR2: GTSNPN and SVGIG (reference sequence). The DNA of the CDR3 is TGTGCCTGGAGGTGGGGTATCGGCGAGCAGTACTTC. This sequence encodes CAWRWGIGEQYF.

The CDR3 reads CAWISTPNTGELFF. In DNA, the CDR3 is TGTGCCTGGATCTCGACACCCAACACCGGGGAGCTGTTTTTT. The gene calls are TRBV30 and TRBJ2-2; D is unclear. V lost 4 bases and J 2 bases, leaving 11 bases between the germline ends. Per germline, CDR1 GTSNPN and CDR2 SVGIG (reference sequence). This CDR3 is built from 14 residues.